The clone carrying this T cell receptor beta chain was observed a handful of times. Some clones are missing from TCRdb's copy, which holds only in-frame ones; the method was immunoSEQ multiplex PCR. The sample lists more than 300,000 clones; about nine tenths were seen once. These data come from a study of blood T cell repertoires in COVID-19. Participants were aged roughly 18 to 95 years, lived in over 20 US areas, and enrolled virtually. In assigning cohorts, the study relied on participant-reported clinical history. Germline V gene lookup returns CDR1 SGHKS and CDR2 YYEKEE (reference sequence). The CDR3 spans 13 residues. V dropped 5 bases and J dropped 0 bases, with 9 bases sitting between them.

The clonotype comes from a woman under 30 who had recovered from COVID-19. Sample: PBMCs or T cells enriched from blood (not recorded which). The chain employs TRBV5-5 and TRBJ2-7, with no clear D. The chain's CDR3 is CASSSVSSYEQYF. In DNA form, the CDR3 reads TGTGCCAGCAGTTCAGTCAGCTCCTACGAGCAGTACTTC.